The 24 T cell receptor beta chains presented below share a single source sample, sequenced in a study of OX40 agonist ivuxolimab in advanced cancers. Some clones are missing from TCRdb's copy, which holds only in-frame ones; the method was immunoSEQ multiplex PCR. Among more than 70,000 clones listed, about 83% were seen once. The specimen comprised CD4+ or CD8+ T cells sorted from blood, sampled in a trial of the OX40 agonist ivuxolimab. Source of these receptors: an adult with an advanced solid tumor such as melanoma, head and neck, liver or kidney cancer.

The rearrangement links TRBV18 to TRBJ2-7; the D call may be TRBD1 or TRBD2 (6 bases each). The germline CDR1 and CDR2 sequences are KGHSH and LQKENI. This CDR3 contains 12 residues. Trimming shortened V by 8 bases and J by 3 bases, and 11 bases separated the two germline ends. The CDR3 region is CASGRDIYEQYF. For the CDR3, the DNA is TGTGCCAGCGGGCGGGACATCTACGAGCAGTACTTC.

The gene calls are TRBV6-1 and TRBJ2-3; 7 positions match TRBD1. The J segment lost 3 bases and the V segment lost 6 bases, leaving 6 bases of the junction unmatched. The CDR3 has 14 amino acids. Germline-derived CDR1 and CDR2 are MNHNS and SASEGT. The CDR3 bases are TGTGCCAGCAGGAGACAGGGTTCGACAGATACGCAGTATTTT. This gives the protein CASRRQGSTDTQYF.

The chain is built from TRBV30 and TRBJ1-6; the match to TRBD1 covers 9 bases. CDR1 GTSNPN and CDR2 SVGIG come from the germline V gene (reference sequence). The CDR3 has 13 amino acids. With 5 bases clipped from V and 13 bases from J, the junction kept 9 bases outside the gene matches. CDR3 loop: CAWGGQGNEPLHF. CDR3 coding DNA: TGTGCCTGGGGGGGACAGGGAAACGAGCCCCTCCACTTT. The full variable domain, with the rest looked up from reference TRBV30 and TRBJ1-6, is SQTIHQWPATLVQPVGSPLSLECTVEGTSNPNLYWYRQAAGRGLQLLFYSVGIGQISSEVPQNLSASRPQDRQFILSSKKLLLSDSGFYLCAWGGQGNEPLHFGNGTRLTVT.

This chain connects TRBV27 to TRBJ2-3, with 11 nucleotides matching TRBD2. The V gene end was trimmed by 3 bases and the J gene end by 0 bases; junction bases not matched to a gene: 8. Germline V lookup: CDR1 MNHEY, CDR2 SMNVEV (reference sequence). CDR3 length: 18 residues. DNA for the CDR3: TGTGCCAGCAGTTTTAGCGGGAGGGCCAGAATTAGCACAGATACGCAGTATTTT. The encoded protein is CASSFSGRARISTDTQYF.

V usage is TRBV5-4 and J usage is TRBJ2-7, with a possible D match to TRBD1 (7 bases). Germline V gene sequence: CDR1 SGHNT, CDR2 YYREEE (reference sequence). The CDR3 contains 14 residues. Deletions cut 4 bases from V and 0 bases from J, with 11 bases between. Here the CDR3 reads CASSRGDSSYEQYF. The CDR3 DNA follows: TGTGCCAGCAGCCGCGGGGACAGCTCCTACGAGCAGTACTTC.

The chain employs TRBV11-3 and TRBJ2-7, with TRBD1 matching over 9 bases. Germline V gene lookup returns CDR1 SGHNT and CDR2 YENEEA. V shed 1 base, J shed 1 base, and the junction held 2 bases outside the gene matches. The CDR3 consists of 15 residues. CDR3 residues: CASSLAGTGSYEQYF. The CDR3 DNA reads as TGTGCCAGCAGCTTAGCCGGGACAGGGTCCTACGAGCAGTACTTC.

The gene calls are TRBV5-1 and TRBJ1-1; D unclear. CDR1 and CDR2 from the germline V gene are SGHRS and YFSETQ. The CDR3 consists of 17 residues. V gave up 1 base and J gave up 0 bases, with 16 bases separating them. The CDR3 DNA is TGCGCCAGCAGCTTGTATAGCTCCACTTACATGAACACTGAAGCTTTCTTT. Translated, it gives CASSLYSSTYMNTEAFF.

J is TRBJ1-5 and V is TRBV4-1; the D is unclear. With 4 bases removed from V and 6 bases from J, the gap between germline ends came to 13 bases. CDR1 is MGHRA and CDR2 is YSYEKL in the germline V gene. This CDR3 has 14 amino acids. The CDR3 sequence is CASSRDPLSQPQHF. CDR3 nucleotides: TGCGCCAGCAGCCGAGATCCTCTATCTCAGCCCCAGCATTTT.

The rearrangement links TRBV11-2 to TRBJ2-2, with TRBD1 matching 8 bases. V lost 2 bases to trimming and J lost 4 bases; unmatched junction nucleotides: 3. Germline V CDR1 and CDR2: SGHAT, FQNNGV. The CDR3 consists of 15 residues. The CDR3 DNA reads as TGTGCCAGCAGCTTAAGGGACAGGACCACCGGGGAGCTGTTTTTT. Amino acids: CASSLRDRTTGELFF.

The chain uses TRBV4-3 and TRBJ2-7, with 7 bases lining up with TRBD2. Germline V gives CDR1 LGHNA, CDR2 YSLEER. The junction had 9 bases not matched to a gene; V was cut back by 1 base and J by 3 bases. The length of the CDR3 is 16 residues. The CDR3 DNA follows: TGCGCCAGCAGCCAAGGGCGAACGGGAGGTATCTACGAGCAGTACTTC. Its protein product is CASSQGRTGGIYEQYF.

The sample holds one count of this clone. The rearrangement uses TRBV4-3 and TRBJ1-4; a weak D match, TRBD1 (5 bases). The CDR3 sequence is 15 residues long. Looked up from germline, CDR1 is LGHNA and CDR2 is YSLEER. Deletions cut 4 bases from V and 0 bases from J, with 9 bases between. The CDR3 DNA is TGCGCCAGCAGCCTAGGGGCAGCAACTAATGAAAAACTGTTTTTT. Translation gives CASSLGAATNEKLFF.

V usage is TRBV19 and J usage is TRBJ1-5; the D gene is possibly TRBD1 (5 bases). Trimming cost V 0 bases and J 11 bases, with 20 bases left between them. The germline CDR1 and CDR2 sequences are LNHDA and SQIVND (reference sequence). CDR3 length: 16 residues. In nucleotides, the CDR3 is TGTGCCAGTAGTATAGACGCCCCTGAGGTCAGGGCGGCCCAGCATTTT. As protein: CASSIDAPEVRAAQHF.

This clone was seen a handful of times. The V and J genes are TRBV5-4 and TRBJ1-4; maybe TRBD1 (6 bases). Germline CDR1 SGHNT, CDR2 YYREEE (reference sequence). There are 17 residues in the CDR3. Trimming left V 0 bases short and J 8 bases short, with 20 bases between. The CDR3 here is CASSLDPIRGREEKLFF. In DNA, the CDR3 is TGTGCCAGCAGCTTGGATCCTATCAGGGGCCGGGAGGAAAAACTGTTTTTT.

This clone was observed a few times. V is TRBV7-2 and J is TRBJ1-1; D not resolved. The germline V gene has CDR1 SGHTA and CDR2 FQGNSA. V lost 1 base and J lost 1, with 10 bases in between. The CDR3 runs to 15 residues. Written as DNA, the CDR3 is TGTGCCAGCAGCTTAGATGCCTTCTCGAACACTGAAGCTTTCTTT. This codes for CASSLDAFSNTEAFF.

The CDR3 is CASSGQGPYEQYF. CDR3 nucleotides: TGCGCCAGCAGTGGACAGGGCCCCTACGAGCAGTACTTC. The chain joins TRBV10-2 to TRBJ2-7, with 7 nucleotides matching TRBD1. The CDR3 consists of 13 residues. Germline V gene sequence: CDR1 WSHSY, CDR2 SAAADI. V lost 4 bases and J lost 2; bases outside the gene matches: 2.

The chain is built from TRBV5-1 and TRBJ2-7; D unresolved. The CDR3 has 14 residues. Trimming took off 2 bases at V and 3 bases at J, with 12 bases between the two ends. Germline-derived CDR1 and CDR2 are SGHRS and YFSETQ. The DNA of the CDR3 is TGCGCCAGCAGCTTATCCGGCGTAATCTACGAGCAGTACTTC. Its translation: CASSLSGVIYEQYF. Full variable domain (outside the CDR3, taken from reference TRBV5-1 and TRBJ2-7): KAGVTQTPRYLIKTRGQQVTLSCSPISGHRSVSWYQQTPGQGLQFLFEYFSETQRNKGNFPGRFSGRQFSNSRSEMNVSTLELGDSALYLCASSLSGVIYEQYFGPGTRLTVT.

The CDR3 is CASSFGQGTNYGYTF. The CDR3 coding sequence is TGTGCCAGCAGCTTCGGACAGGGAACTAACTATGGCTACACCTTC. The chain is built from TRBV5-6 and TRBJ1-2; 8 positions agree with TRBD1. Germline loops: CDR1 SGHDT, CDR2 YYEEEE. V lost 2 bases to trimming and J lost 0 bases; unmatched junction nucleotides: 3. The CDR3 consists of 15 residues.

This chain links TRBV2 with TRBJ1-2; no firm D call. The germline V and J ends were trimmed by 8 bases and 8 bases, with 18 bases remaining between them. Germline CDR1 SNHLY, CDR2 FYNNEI. CDR3 length: 13 residues. CDR3: CASYGLVVWGYTF. In DNA form, the CDR3 reads TGTGCCAGCTACGGGTTGGTCGTCTGGGGCTACACCTTC.

The rearrangement links TRBV15 to TRBJ2-4; D is unresolved. V lost 4 bases to trimming and J lost 2 bases, with 9 bases between them. The CDR3 sequence is 14 residues long. Germline V CDR1 and CDR2: LNHNV, YYDKDF (reference sequence). CDR3 residues: CATSITQSKNIQYF. CDR3 DNA: TGTGCCACCAGCATAACCCAGTCCAAAAACATTCAGTACTTC.

This clone appeared once. V gene TRBV7-2 combines with J gene TRBJ1-1, with D hard to call. V was pared by 4 bases and J by 4 bases, with 13 bases between. There are 14 residues in the CDR3. Germline CDR1 is SGHTA and CDR2 is FQGNSA. The CDR3 protein is CASSSIAKITEAFF. In nucleotides, the CDR3 is TGTGCCAGCAGCTCGATCGCGAAGATCACTGAAGCTTTCTTT.

The chain is built from TRBV29-1 and TRBJ1-1; D is undetermined. Germline-derived CDR1 and CDR2 are SQVTM and ANQGSEA. V lost 4 bases to trimming and J lost 8 bases, with 14 bases between them. The CDR3 runs 12 residues. CDR3 coding DNA: TGCAGCGTTGCTCTCCCCCAGAGAGAAGCTTTCTTT. Its protein is CSVALPQREAFF.

The V gene is TRBV19, the J gene TRBJ1-1; weak D call: TRBD1 (5 bases). The germline CDR1 and CDR2 sequences are LNHDA and SQIVND (reference sequence). This CDR3 is built from 15 residues. V was shortened by 10 bases and J by 6 bases, with 24 bases between the two germline ends. The CDR3 coding sequence is TGTGCCACGGAAGGAGGGGACCATGGGACGGCTGAAGCTTTCTTT. Translation gives CATEGGDHGTAEAFF.

The chain recombines TRBV7-9 with TRBJ2-5; a weak D match, TRBD1 (6 bases). The J call could be wrong; TRBJ2-7 is a better fit for the DNA end. There are 12 residues in the CDR3. Germline V lookup: CDR1 SEHNR, CDR2 FQNEAQ (reference sequence). This chain's CDR3 is CASSLQGYEQYF. The CDR3 region has the DNA TGTGCCAGCAGTTTACAGGGCTACGAGCAGTACTTC.

CDR3 sequence (DNA): TGTGCCAGCACCCCCCAAGTGGCAAACACCGGGGAGCTGTTTTTT. Translating gives CASTPQVANTGELFF. The chain uses TRBV6-5 and TRBJ2-2, with D uncertain. The CDR3 is 15 residues long. Germline CDR1 MNHEY, CDR2 SVGAGI. V was pared by 7 bases and J by 2 bases, with 14 bases between.